The next 12 T cell receptor beta chains were all read from a single sample in a study of T cell responses to AZD1222 COVID-19 vaccine. Clones were sequenced by immunoSEQ multiplex PCR, and TCRdb holds only the in-frame ones, with some missing. The sample includes fewer than 200,000 clones, around 92% of them seen just once. Sequencing was performed on peripheral blood, taken on day 0 of AZD1222 vaccination. These receptors all stem from an adult in good health.

The V and J genes are TRBV6-6 and TRBJ2-3, with D possibly matching TRBD2 (6 bases). Deletions cut 7 bases from V and 4 bases from J, with 15 bases between. The CDR3 contains 14 residues. The germline CDR1 and CDR2 sequences are MNHNY and SVGAGI (reference sequence). CDR3 loop: CASMEGPTSDTQYF. The CDR3 DNA follows: TGTGCCAGCATGGAGGGACCCACCTCAGATACGCAGTATTTT.

Points on this clone: Other DNA sequences in the sample encode the same CDR3. The CDR3 DNA sequence: TGTGCCAGCAGTGACGTAGGGTTGGGAACAGATACGCAGTATTTT. Amino acids: CASSDVGLGTDTQYF. The chain is built from TRBV6-4 and TRBJ2-3; D uncertain. Trimming took off 2 bases at V and 3 bases at J, with 12 bases between the two ends. The germline V gene has CDR1 MRHNA and CDR2 SNTAGT. The CDR3 sequence is 15 residues long.

V is TRBV4-3 and J is TRBJ1-2, with 10 bases lining up with TRBD1. The V gene's germline CDR1 is LGHNA and CDR2 YSLEER. V shed 2 bases and J 3 bases; nucleotides not matched to a gene: 6. The CDR3 is 16 amino acids. This chain's CDR3 is CASSQTRDRGHYGYTF. The CDR3 DNA reads TGCGCCAGCAGCCAAACCCGGGACAGGGGCCACTATGGCTACACCTTC.

The chain links TRBV7-2 to TRBJ2-5; D is unresolved. With 5 bases removed from V and 4 bases from J, the gap between germline ends came to 11 bases. The V gene's germline CDR1 is SGHTA and CDR2 FQGNSA. The length of the CDR3 is 13 residues. CDR3 nucleotide sequence: TGTGCCAGCAGCCCTCGGACGGGAGAGACCCAGTACTTC. This codes for CASSPRTGETQYF.

The CDR3 DNA is TGCGCCAGCAGCTCCCGGCCGGGTCTCTTGCGATGGAACACTGAAGCTTTCTTT. It codes for CASSSRPGLLRWNTEAFF. The chain links TRBV5-1 to TRBJ1-1; D gene ambiguous. CDR1 is SGHRS, CDR2 YFSETQ, per germline. The CDR3 contains 18 residues. With 3 bases removed from V and 1 base from J, the gap between germline ends came to 22 bases.

The chain combines TRBV9 with TRBJ1-4, with unresolved D. V dropped 0 bases and J dropped 0 bases, with 6 bases sitting between them. The germline CDR1 and CDR2 sequences are SGDLS and YYNGEE. This CDR3 comprises 15 residues. The CDR3 region has the DNA TGTGCCAGCAGCGTAGTGACACCAACTAATGAAAAACTGTTTTTT. Translation: CASSVVTPTNEKLFF.

The chain recombines TRBV6-5 with TRBJ1-1; D uncertain. The CDR3 sequence is 14 residues long. With 2 bases removed from V and 4 bases from J, the gap between germline ends came to 11 bases. Germline CDR1 MNHEY, CDR2 SVGAGI. The CDR3 DNA sequence: TGTGCCAGCAGTTACGGCCGGCAGAGCACTGAAGCTTTCTTT. As protein: CASSYGRQSTEAFF.

The V and J genes are TRBV19 and TRBJ1-1; weak D call: TRBD1 (5 bases). The CDR3 has 12 residues. The germline V gene has CDR1 LNHDA and CDR2 SQIVND (reference sequence). With 7 bases removed from V and 2 bases from J, the gap between germline ends came to 8 bases. Here the CDR3 DNA reads TGTGCCAGTATTCAGGGTAACACTGAAGCTTTCTTT. It translates to CASIQGNTEAFF.

V gene TRBV5-1 combines with J gene TRBJ1-1, with 7 bases fitting TRBD1. V shed 0 bases and J 1 base; nucleotides not matched to a gene: 6. This CDR3 has 16 amino acids. CDR1 SGHRS and CDR2 YFSETQ come from the germline V gene. The CDR3 loop is CASSLEGRGSNTEAFF. DNA for the CDR3: TGCGCCAGCAGCTTGGAGGGCAGGGGGTCGAACACTGAAGCTTTCTTT.

The chain carries TRBV2 and TRBJ2-7, with 8 bases aligning to TRBD2. The germline CDR1 and CDR2 sequences are SNHLY and FYNNEI. V lost 6 bases, J lost 1 base, and 14 bases stayed unmatched. There are 17 residues in the CDR3. The CDR3 protein is CASSLRRNGRESYEQYF. The DNA for the CDR3 is TGTGCCAGCAGCCTACGCCGAAACGGGAGGGAGTCCTACGAGCAGTACTTC.

As to this clone: A junction boundary mismatches the germline segment, possibly from a read error. The chain's CDR3 is CAWTPSTGGSVAF. The CDR3 nucleotides are TGTGCCTGGACGCCCTCGACAGGGGGATCAGTCGCCTTC. The rearrangement joins TRBV30 to TRBJ1-2, with 9 bases identical to TRBD1. CDR1 and CDR2 from the germline V gene are GTSNPN and SVGIG (reference sequence). This CDR3 has 13 amino acids. The whole variable domain, filled in from reference TRBV30 and TRBJ1-2, reads SQTIHQWPATLVQPVGSPLSLECTVEGTSNPNLYWYRQAAGRGLQLLFYSVGIGQISSEVPQNLSASRPQDRQFILSSKKLLLSDSGFYLCAWTPSTGGSVAFGSGTRLTVV.

The chain uses TRBV18 and TRBJ2-7, with 13 bases lining up with TRBD2. The V segment lost 6 bases and the J segment 4 bases; nucleotides outside the gene matches: 9. The CDR3 totals 16 residues. Germline CDR1 is KGHSH and CDR2 is LQKENI. The CDR3 DNA reads as TGTGCCAGCTCCCTTCTAGGACTAGCGGGAGATTACGAGCAGTACTTC. It specifies CASSLLGLAGDYEQYF. Full variable domain (outside the CDR3, taken from reference TRBV18 and TRBJ2-7): NAGVMQNPRHLVRRRGQEARLRCSPMKGHSHVYWYRQLPEEGLKFMVYLQKENIIDESGMPKERFSAEFPKEGPSILRIQQVVRGDSAAYFCASSLLGLAGDYEQYFGPGTRLTVT.